Sequencing of this T cell receptor beta chain was carried out in a study of neurological immune-mediated disorders. Each TCR transcript was tagged with a 10-nucleotide random UMI during 5'RACE. MiXCR was run by TCRdb on the 5' RACE reads, yielding one entry per CDR3 protein. The sample holds 50,000 to 70,000 distinct CDR3 sequences, over 2% seen once. CDR1 and CDR2 from the germline V gene are WSHSY and SAAADI. Trimming took 6 bases from V and 3 from J; bases not matched to a gene: 8. The length of the CDR3 is 17 residues. This clonotype was recorded at least ten times. The sequence was collected from a man aged 45-65 years with multiple sclerosis. The sequencing input was PBMCs. The V and J genes are TRBV10-2 and TRBJ2-2; TRBD2 matches 12 bases. The CDR3 DNA is TGCGCCAGCAGGAGACTAGCGGGGGCGGGGGACACCGGGGAGCTGTTTTTT. As protein: CASRRLAGAGDTGELFF.